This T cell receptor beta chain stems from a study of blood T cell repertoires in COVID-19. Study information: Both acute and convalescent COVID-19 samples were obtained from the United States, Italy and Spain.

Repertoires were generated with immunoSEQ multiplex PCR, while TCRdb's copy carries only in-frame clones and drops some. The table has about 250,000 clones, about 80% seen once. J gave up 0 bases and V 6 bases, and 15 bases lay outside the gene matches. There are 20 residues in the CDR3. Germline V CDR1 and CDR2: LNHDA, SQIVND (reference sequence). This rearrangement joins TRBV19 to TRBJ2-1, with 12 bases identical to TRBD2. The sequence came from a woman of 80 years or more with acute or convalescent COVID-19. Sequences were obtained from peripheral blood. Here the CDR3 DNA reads TGTGCCAGTAGCCTACAAGGGGGATCACTAGCGGGAGGCTCCTACAATGAGCAGTTCTTC. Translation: CASSLQGGSLAGGSYNEQFF.